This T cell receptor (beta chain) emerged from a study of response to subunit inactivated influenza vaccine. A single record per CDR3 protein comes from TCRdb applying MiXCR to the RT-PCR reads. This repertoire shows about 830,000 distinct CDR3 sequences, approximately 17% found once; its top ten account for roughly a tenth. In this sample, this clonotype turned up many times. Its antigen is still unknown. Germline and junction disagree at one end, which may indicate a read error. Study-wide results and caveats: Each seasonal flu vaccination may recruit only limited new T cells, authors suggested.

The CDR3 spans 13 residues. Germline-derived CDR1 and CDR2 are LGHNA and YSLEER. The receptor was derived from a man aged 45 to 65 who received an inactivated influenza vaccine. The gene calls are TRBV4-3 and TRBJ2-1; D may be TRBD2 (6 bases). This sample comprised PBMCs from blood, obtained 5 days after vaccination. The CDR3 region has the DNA TGTGCCAGCAGCCAGGGACTTTACAATGAGCAGTTCTTC. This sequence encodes CASSQGLYNEQFF.